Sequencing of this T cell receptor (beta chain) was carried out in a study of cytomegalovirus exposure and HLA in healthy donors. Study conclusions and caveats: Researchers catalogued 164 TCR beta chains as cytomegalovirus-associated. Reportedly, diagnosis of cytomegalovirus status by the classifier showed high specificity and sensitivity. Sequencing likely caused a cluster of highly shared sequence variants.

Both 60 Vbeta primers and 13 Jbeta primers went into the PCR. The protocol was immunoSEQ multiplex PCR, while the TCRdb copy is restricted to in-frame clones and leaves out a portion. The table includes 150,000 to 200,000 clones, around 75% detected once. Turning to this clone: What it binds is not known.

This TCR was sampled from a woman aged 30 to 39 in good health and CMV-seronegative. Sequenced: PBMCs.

The CDR3 sequence is CASSPRQDPYEQYF. The CDR3 DNA is TGTGCCAGCTCACCCAGACAGGACCCCTACGAGCAGTACTTC. The chain recombines TRBV18 with TRBJ2-7; tentatively, D is TRBD1 (6 bases). Deletions cut 3 bases from V and 2 bases from J, with 11 bases between. Germline V gene lookup returns CDR1 KGHSH and CDR2 LQKENI. CDR3 length: 14 amino acids.